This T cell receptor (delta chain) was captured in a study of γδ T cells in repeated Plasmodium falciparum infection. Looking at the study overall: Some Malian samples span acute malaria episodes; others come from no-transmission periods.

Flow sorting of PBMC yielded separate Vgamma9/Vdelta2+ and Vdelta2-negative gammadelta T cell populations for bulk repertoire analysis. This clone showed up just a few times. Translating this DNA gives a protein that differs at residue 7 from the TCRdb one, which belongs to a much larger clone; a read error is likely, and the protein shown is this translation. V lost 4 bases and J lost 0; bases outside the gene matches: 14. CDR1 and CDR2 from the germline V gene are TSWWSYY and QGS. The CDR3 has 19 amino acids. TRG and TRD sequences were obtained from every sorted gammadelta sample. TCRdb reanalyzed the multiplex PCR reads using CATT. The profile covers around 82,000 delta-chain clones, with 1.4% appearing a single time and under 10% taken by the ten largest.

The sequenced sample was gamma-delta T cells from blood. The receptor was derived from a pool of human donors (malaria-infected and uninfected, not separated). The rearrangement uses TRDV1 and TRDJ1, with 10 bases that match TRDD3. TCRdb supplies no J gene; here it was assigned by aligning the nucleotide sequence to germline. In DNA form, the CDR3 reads TGTGCTCTTGGGGTACTTGGCTGGGGGATATCTCGGTACACCGATAAACTCATCTTT. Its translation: CALGVLGWGISRYTDKLIF.